This TCR beta chain was recorded in a study of cytomegalovirus exposure and HLA in healthy donors. The CDR3 sequence is 15 residues long. The germline CDR1 and CDR2 sequences are MNHEY and SVGAGI. The PCR ran on 60 Vbeta and 13 Jbeta primers. Measured with immunoSEQ multiplex PCR; TCRdb has only the in-frame clones, and not every one. The data contain tens of thousands of clones, 78% of them singletons. This clonotype was obtained from a man aged 18 to 35 in good health and CMV-seropositive. Sequencing was carried out using PBMCs. J is TRBJ2-5 and V is TRBV6-5; 9 bases are a match to TRBD1. The DNA matches TRBJ2-7 better at its end, which makes the J call doubtful. The CDR3 DNA follows: TGTGCCAGCAGTGGCACCGGGACAGGGATCTACGAGCAGTACTTC. Translation: CASSGTGTGIYEQYF.